A single sample gave rise to the 2 T cell receptor beta chains below, sequenced in a study of T-cell reconstitution after alpha-beta-depleted transplantation in children. Preparation of the TCRbeta library involved a method that used unique molecular identifiers. TCRdb redid the calling of the PCR reads with MiXCR, one entry per CDR3 protein. The sample holds approximately 650,000 distinct CDR3 sequences; about an eighth are singletons and the top ten take approximately 0.8%. The starting material was PBMCs, obtained before TCRalphabeta/CD19-depleted stem cell transplant. Receptor source: a girl aged 2 to 10 with congenital amegakaryocytic thrombocytopenia, due to receive a stem cell transplant.

The chain employs TRBV9 and TRBJ2-7; D not certain. The germline gives CDR1 SGDLS, CDR2 YYNGEE. CDR3 length: 14 amino acids. V was trimmed by 3 bases and J by 4 bases, leaving 14 bases between them. The CDR3 bases are TGTGCCAGCAGCGCTACCTATTATAGTTACGAGCAGTACTTC. Encoded protein: CASSATYYSYEQYF.

J is TRBJ1-6 and V is TRBV12-3 or TRBV12-4; 7 nucleotides agree with TRBD1. The CDR3 runs to 16 residues. Trimming cost V 6 bases and J 10 bases; bases outside gene matches: 15. CDR3 DNA: TGTGCCAGCAGGTCTAAAGGGGGCCAGAATTTCTCACCCCTCCACTTT. The encoded protein is CASRSKGGQNFSPLHF.